Below are 13 T cell receptor beta chains sequenced from a single sample in a study of blood T cells in healthy people across ages. PCR was performed a second time for roughly 7 to 11 cycles using a sample-barcoded 5' primer and a J-beta primer mix. TCRdb redid the calling of the 5' RACE reads with MiXCR, one entry per CDR3 protein. This table holds under 2,000,000 distinct CDR3 sequences, roughly 52% found once. The sequencing sample was made of blood. The receptor source for this set is a woman between 35 and 50 years old in good health.

This clonotype has just one count. The V call is TRBV3-1, the J call TRBJ1-2; D perhaps matches TRBD1 (6 bases). The germline V and J ends were trimmed by 5 bases and 7 bases, with 11 bases remaining between them. There are 12 residues in the CDR3. Looked up from germline, CDR1 is LGHDT and CDR2 is YNNKEL (reference sequence). This CDR3 is CASSIQGSGYTF. The CDR3 DNA follows: TGTGCCAGCAGCATCCAGGGGTCTGGCTACACCTTC.

This clonotype was detected only a few times. The V call is TRBV4-3, the J call TRBJ1-2, with D maybe TRBD1 (6 bases). CDR1 and CDR2 (germline): LGHNA, YSLEER. The CDR3 contains 15 residues. V gave up 0 bases and J gave up 0 bases, with 8 bases separating them. The CDR3 sequence is CASSQDRGTNYGYTF. The CDR3 DNA reads as TGCGCCAGCAGCCAAGACAGGGGAACTAACTATGGCTACACCTTC.

This chain connects TRBV25-1 to TRBJ2-1; D is unresolved. With 2 bases removed from V and 10 bases from J, the gap between germline ends came to 12 bases. Per the germline V gene, CDR1 is MGHDK and CDR2 is SYGVNS. CDR3 length equals 13 residues. CDR3 region: CASSEGPTYEQFF. Here the CDR3 DNA reads TGTGCCAGCAGTGAAGGGCCGACCTACGAGCAGTTCTTC.

The rearrangement links TRBV6-6 to TRBJ2-6; D unresolved. Germline lookup yields CDR1 MNHNY and CDR2 SVGAGI (reference sequence). V lost 0 bases and J lost 4, with 7 bases in between. This CDR3 comprises 15 residues. CDR3 amino acids: CASSYSVPGANVLTF. Here the CDR3 DNA reads TGTGCCAGCAGTTACTCGGTCCCGGGGGCCAACGTCCTGACTTTC.

This clonotype was picked up a small number of times. The chain employs TRBV7-9 and TRBJ2-5; maybe TRBD1 (6 bases). The V gene's germline CDR1 is SEHNR and CDR2 FQNEAQ (reference sequence). CDR3 length: 18 amino acids. Trimming removed 4 bases at V and 1 base at J, with 22 bases between. The CDR3 DNA reads TGTGCCAGCAGCTCGAATATTCCGAGACAGGAATTCCAAGAGACCCAGTACTTC. This codes for CASSSNIPRQEFQETQYF.

The rearrangement links TRBV9 to TRBJ2-3; D not resolved. From germline, CDR1 is SGDLS and CDR2 YYNGEE. With 0 bases removed from V and 2 bases from J, the gap between germline ends came to 13 bases. The CDR3 length is 16 residues. CDR3 region: CASSVVAGSLTDTQYF. The CDR3 nucleotides read TGTGCCAGCAGCGTAGTCGCCGGCAGTCTCACAGATACGCAGTATTTT. Together with reference TRBV9 and TRBJ2-3, the CDR3 gives the full variable domain: DSGVTQTPKHLITATGQRVTLRCSPRSGDLSVYWYQQSLDQGLQFLIQYYNGEERAKGNILERFSAQQFPDLHSELNLSSLELGDSALYFCASSVVAGSLTDTQYFGPGTRLTVL.

The genes are TRBV29-1 and TRBJ1-1; 9 bases line up with TRBD1. Germline V gene sequence: CDR1 SQVTM, CDR2 ANQGSEA. The CDR3 is made up of 16 amino acids. J was trimmed by 1 base and V by 0 bases; bases with no gene match: 6. CDR3 sequence reads: CSVEDHETGGNTEAFF. As DNA, the CDR3 is TGCAGCGTTGAAGATCACGAGACAGGGGGGAACACTGAAGCTTTCTTT.

The chain couples TRBV27 to TRBJ2-7; 11 positions agree with TRBD1. Germline V lookup: CDR1 MNHEY, CDR2 SMNVEV (reference sequence). The CDR3 runs to 15 residues. V was pared by 5 bases and J by 5 bases, with 8 bases of the junction left unmatched. CDR3 protein: CASSPWTGGLDEQYF. Here the CDR3 DNA reads TGTGCCAGCAGTCCCTGGACAGGGGGCCTCGACGAGCAGTACTTC.

The chain combines TRBV7-2 with TRBJ1-5; D not resolved. CDR1 is SGHTA, CDR2 FQGNSA, per germline. Trimming took 6 bases from V and 0 from J, leaving 9 bases between them. The CDR3 runs to 14 residues. The CDR3 DNA follows: TGTGCCAGCAGATCACAGATTAGCAATCAGCCCCAGCATTTT. As protein: CASRSQISNQPQHF.

On this clonotype itself: A junction boundary mismatches the germline segment, possibly from a read error. This chain links TRBV10-2 with TRBJ2-7, with D unresolved. TRBJ2-5 matches the DNA end more closely, so the J call is doubtful. CDR1 is WSHSY, CDR2 SAAADI, per germline. This CDR3 contains 14 residues. CDR3 DNA: TGCGCCATCAGTGATCCCCCGGTCGGAGAGACCCAGTACTTC. This codes for CAISDPPVGETQYF.

This sequence joins TRBV20-1 and TRBJ2-3; TRBD2 agrees at 10 bases. CDR3 size: 18 residues. Germline assignment: CDR1 DFQATT and CDR2 SNEGSKA (reference sequence). V dropped 1 base and J dropped 0; count of bases not matched to a gene: 10. This chain's CDR3 is CSARVSLTSGASTDTQYF. DNA for the CDR3: TGCAGTGCTAGAGTTTCCCTCACTAGCGGGGCGAGCACAGATACGCAGTATTTT.

This clonotype occurred a few times. The chain couples TRBV5-1 to TRBJ1-2, with 10 positions matching TRBD1. Germline assignment: CDR1 SGHRS and CDR2 YFSETQ. Losses at the gene ends were 4 bases for V and 0 bases for J; bases not matched to a gene: 3. The CDR3 has 15 residues. This CDR3 is CASSRDRGSNYGYTF. The CDR3 DNA reads TGCGCCAGCAGCCGGGACAGGGGATCTAACTATGGCTACACCTTC.

CDR3 protein: CASSQTIDRPNYGYTF. In nucleotides, the CDR3 is TGCGCCAGCAGCCAGACCATTGACAGGCCGAACTATGGCTACACCTTC. The chain combines TRBV4-3 with TRBJ1-2; the D gene is possibly TRBD1 (6 bases). Germline V lookup: CDR1 LGHNA, CDR2 YSLEER. The ends were cut back, 3 bases at V and 2 bases at J, with 16 bases in the middle. The CDR3 is 16 residues long.